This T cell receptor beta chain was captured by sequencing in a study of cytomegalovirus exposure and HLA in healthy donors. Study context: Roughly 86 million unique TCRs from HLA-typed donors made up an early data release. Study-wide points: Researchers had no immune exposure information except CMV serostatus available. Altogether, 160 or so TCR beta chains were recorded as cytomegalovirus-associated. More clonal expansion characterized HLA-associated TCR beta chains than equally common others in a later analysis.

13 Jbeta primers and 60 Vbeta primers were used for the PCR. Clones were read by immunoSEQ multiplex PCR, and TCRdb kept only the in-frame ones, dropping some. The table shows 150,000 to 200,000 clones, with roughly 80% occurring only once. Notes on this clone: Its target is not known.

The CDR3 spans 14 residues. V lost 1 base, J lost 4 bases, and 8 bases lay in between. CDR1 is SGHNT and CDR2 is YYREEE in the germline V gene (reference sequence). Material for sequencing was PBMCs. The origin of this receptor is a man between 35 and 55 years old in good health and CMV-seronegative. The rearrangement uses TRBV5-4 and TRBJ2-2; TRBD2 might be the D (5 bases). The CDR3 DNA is TGTGCCAGCAGCTTGCGAGGGATCACCGGGGAGCTGTTTTTT. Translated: CASSLRGITGELFF.